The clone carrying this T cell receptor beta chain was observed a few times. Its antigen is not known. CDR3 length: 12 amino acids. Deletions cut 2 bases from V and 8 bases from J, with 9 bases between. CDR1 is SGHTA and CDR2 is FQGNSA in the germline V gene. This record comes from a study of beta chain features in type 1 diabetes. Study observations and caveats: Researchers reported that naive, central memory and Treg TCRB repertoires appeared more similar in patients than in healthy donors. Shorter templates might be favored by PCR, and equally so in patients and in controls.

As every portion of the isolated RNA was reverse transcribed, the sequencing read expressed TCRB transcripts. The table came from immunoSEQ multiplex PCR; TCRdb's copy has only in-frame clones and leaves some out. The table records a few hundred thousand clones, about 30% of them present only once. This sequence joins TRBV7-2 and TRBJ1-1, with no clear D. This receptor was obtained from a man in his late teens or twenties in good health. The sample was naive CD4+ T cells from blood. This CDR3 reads CASSLKRNEAFF. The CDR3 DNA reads TGTGCCAGCAGCTTAAAGAGAAACGAAGCTTTCTTT.